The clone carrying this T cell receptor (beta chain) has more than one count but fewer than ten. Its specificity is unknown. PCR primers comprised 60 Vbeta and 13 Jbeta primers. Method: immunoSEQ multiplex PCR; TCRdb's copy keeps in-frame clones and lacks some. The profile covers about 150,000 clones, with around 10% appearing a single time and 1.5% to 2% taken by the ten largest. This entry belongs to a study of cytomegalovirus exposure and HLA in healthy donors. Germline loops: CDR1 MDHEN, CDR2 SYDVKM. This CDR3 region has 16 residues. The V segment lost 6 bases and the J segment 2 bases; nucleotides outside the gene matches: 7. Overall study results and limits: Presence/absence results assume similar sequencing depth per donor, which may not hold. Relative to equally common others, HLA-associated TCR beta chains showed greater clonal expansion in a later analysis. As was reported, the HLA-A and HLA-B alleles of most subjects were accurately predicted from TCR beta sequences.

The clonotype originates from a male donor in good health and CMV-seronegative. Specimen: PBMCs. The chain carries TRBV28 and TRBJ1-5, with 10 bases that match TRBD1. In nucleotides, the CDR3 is TGTGCCAGCAGCACGGACAGGGGGTCAGGCAATCAGCCCCAGCATTTT. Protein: CASSTDRGSGNQPQHF.